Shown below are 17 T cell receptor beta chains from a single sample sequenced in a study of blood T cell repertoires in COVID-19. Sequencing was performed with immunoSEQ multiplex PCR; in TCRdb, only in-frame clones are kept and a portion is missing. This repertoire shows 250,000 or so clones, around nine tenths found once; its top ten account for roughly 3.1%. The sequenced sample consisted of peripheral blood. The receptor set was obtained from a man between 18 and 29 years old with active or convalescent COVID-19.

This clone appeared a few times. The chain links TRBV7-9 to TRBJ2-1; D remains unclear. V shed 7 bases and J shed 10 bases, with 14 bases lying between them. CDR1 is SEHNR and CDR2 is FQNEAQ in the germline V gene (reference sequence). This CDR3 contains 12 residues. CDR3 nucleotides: TGTGCCAGCACCGCAATTAGAGGCGAGCAGTTCTTC. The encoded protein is CASTAIRGEQFF. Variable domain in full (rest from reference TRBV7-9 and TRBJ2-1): DTGVSQNPRHKITKRGQNVTFRCDPISEHNRLYWYRQTLGQGPEFLTYFQNEAQLEKSRLLSDRFSAERPKGSFSTLEIQRTEQGDSAMYLCASTAIRGEQFFGPGTRLTVL.

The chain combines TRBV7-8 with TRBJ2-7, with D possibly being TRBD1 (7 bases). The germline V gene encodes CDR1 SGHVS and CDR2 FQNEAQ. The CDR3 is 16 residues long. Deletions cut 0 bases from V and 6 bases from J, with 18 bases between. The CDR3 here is CASSLARTGAGGEQYF. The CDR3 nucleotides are TGTGCCAGCAGCTTAGCCAGAACAGGGGCCGGGGGCGAGCAGTACTTC.

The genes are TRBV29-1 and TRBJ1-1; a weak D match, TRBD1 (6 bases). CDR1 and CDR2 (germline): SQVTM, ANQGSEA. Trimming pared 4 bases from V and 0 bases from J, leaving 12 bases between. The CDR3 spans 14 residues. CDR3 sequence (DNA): TGCAGCGTTGTCGTCAGGGGAATGAACACTGAAGCTTTCTTT. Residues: CSVVVRGMNTEAFF.

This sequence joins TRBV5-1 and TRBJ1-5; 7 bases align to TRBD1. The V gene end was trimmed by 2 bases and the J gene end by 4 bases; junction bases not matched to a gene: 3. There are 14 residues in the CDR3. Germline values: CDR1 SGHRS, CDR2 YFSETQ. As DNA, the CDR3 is TGCGCCAGCAGCTTAGGGACAGAAAATCAGCCCCAGCATTTT. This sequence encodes CASSLGTENQPQHF.

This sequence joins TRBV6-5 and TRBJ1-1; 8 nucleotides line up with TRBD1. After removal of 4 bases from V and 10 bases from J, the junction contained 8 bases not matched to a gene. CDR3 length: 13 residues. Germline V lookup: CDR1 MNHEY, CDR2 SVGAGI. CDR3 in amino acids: CASSSRTGTGAFF. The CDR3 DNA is TGTGCCAGCAGTTCCCGGACAGGGACGGGAGCTTTCTTT.

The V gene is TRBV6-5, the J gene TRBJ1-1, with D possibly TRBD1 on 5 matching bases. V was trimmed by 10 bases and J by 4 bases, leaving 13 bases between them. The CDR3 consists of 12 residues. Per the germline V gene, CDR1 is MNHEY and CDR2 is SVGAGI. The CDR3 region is CATGTPVTEAFF. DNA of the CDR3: TGTGCCACCGGGACTCCGGTCACTGAAGCTTTCTTT.

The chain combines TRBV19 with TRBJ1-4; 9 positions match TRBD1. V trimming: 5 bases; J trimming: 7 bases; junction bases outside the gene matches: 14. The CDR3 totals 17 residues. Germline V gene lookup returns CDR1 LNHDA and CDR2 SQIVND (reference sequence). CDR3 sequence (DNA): TGTGCCAGTAGTCTGCGGACAGGGGCCACTTTAGGTGAAAAACTGTTTTTT. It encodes CASSLRTGATLGEKLFF.

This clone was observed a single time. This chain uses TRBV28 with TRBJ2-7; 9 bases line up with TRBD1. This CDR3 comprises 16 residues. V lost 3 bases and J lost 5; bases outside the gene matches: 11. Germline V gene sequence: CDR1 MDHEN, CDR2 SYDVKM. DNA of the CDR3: TGTGCCAGCAGTTTGCCCCGCTTGGGACAGGGAGACGAGCAGTACTTC. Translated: CASSLPRLGQGDEQYF. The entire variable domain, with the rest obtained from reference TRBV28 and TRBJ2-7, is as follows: DVKVTQSSRYLVKRTGEKVFLECVQDMDHENMFWYRQDPGLGLRLIYFSYDVKMKEKGDIPEGYSVSREKKERFSLILESASTNQTSMYLCASSLPRLGQGDEQYFGPGTRLTVT.

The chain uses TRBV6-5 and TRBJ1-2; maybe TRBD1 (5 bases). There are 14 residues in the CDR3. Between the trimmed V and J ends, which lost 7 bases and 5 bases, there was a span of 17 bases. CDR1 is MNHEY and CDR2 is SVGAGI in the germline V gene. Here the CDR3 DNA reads TGTGCCAGCAAGTGGAGCCAGGGCGATTATGGCTACACCTTC. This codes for CASKWSQGDYGYTF.

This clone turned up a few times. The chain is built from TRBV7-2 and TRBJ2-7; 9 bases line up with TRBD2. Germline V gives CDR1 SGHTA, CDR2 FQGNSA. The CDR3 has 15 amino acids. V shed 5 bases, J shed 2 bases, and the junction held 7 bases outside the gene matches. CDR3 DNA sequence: TGTGCCAGCAGCACCGGACTAGCGTACACCTACGAGCAGTACTTC. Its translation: CASSTGLAYTYEQYF.

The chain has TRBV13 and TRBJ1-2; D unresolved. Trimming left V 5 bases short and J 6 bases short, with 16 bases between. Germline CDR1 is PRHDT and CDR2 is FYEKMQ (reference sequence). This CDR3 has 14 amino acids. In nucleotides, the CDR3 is TGTGCCAGCAGCCGCGACCCGTCGGCGGATGGCTACACCTTC. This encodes CASSRDPSADGYTF.

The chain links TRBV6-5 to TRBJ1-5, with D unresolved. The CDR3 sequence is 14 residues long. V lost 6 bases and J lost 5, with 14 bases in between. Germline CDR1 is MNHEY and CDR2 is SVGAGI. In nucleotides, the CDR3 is TGTGCCAGCAGGAGCCCAAGAGGATATCAGCCCCAGCATTTT. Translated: CASRSPRGYQPQHF.

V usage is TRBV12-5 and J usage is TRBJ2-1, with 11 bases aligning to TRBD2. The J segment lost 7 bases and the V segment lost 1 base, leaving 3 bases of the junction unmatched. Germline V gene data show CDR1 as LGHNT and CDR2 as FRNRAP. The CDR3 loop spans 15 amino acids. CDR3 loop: CASGLGLAGLNEQFF. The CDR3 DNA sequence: TGTGCTAGTGGTTTGGGACTAGCGGGACTTAATGAGCAGTTCTTC.

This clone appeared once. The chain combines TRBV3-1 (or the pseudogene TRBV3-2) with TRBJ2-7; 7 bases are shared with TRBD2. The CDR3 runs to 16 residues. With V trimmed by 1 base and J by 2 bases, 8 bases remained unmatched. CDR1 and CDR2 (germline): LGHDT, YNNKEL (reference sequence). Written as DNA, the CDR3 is TGTGCCAGCAGCCAAGTTGGGAGCGGGGTGGCCTACGAGCAGTACTTC. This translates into CASSQVGSGVAYEQYF.

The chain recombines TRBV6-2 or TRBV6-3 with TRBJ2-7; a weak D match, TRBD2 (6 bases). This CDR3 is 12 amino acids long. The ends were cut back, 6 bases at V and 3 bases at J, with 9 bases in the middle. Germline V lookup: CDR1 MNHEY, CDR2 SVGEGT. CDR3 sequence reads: CASSSSVYEQYF. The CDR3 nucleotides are TGTGCCAGCAGCTCTAGCGTCTACGAGCAGTACTTC.

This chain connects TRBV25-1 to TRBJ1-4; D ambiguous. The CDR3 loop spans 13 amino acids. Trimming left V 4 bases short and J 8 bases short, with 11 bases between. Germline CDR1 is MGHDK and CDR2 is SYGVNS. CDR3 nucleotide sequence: TGTGCCAGCAGTGCTGCTGGGGAGGAAAAACTGTTTTTT. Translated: CASSAAGEEKLFF.

CDR3 sequence: CATSSFRGGNEQFF. CDR3 nucleotide sequence: TGTGCCACCAGCAGCTTCCGGGGGGGCAATGAGCAGTTCTTC. The genes are TRBV15 and TRBJ2-1, with TRBD2 matching over 8 bases. Germline CDR1 reads LNHNV; CDR2 reads YYDKDF (reference sequence). V dropped 3 bases and J dropped 6; count of bases not matched to a gene: 4. This CDR3 is built from 14 residues.